Listed below are T cell receptor beta chains from one sample, sequenced in a study of Ad26.COV2.S vaccination and SARS-CoV-2 variants. TCRdb's table, derived via immunoSEQ multiplex PCR, lists solely in-frame clones and lacks some. The sample shows around 170,000 clones, around 88% of them seen only once. Sample: peripheral blood, taken after recovery from COVID-19. The receptors here all came from a human donor who had recovered from COVID-19. The CDR3 runs from the conserved cysteine through the conserved F or W. D genes are given only for firm matches. The size of a clone is reported for some rows only, either as once, few or many, or as a class for expanded clones.

V gene: TRBV6-4
J gene: TRBJ2-7
clone size: .
D gene: .
CDR3 protein: CASSDSLDEQYF

V gene: TRBV30
J gene: TRBJ1-4
clone size: .
D gene: .
CDR3 protein: CACPGVDEKLFF

V gene: TRBV9
J gene: TRBJ2-1
clone size: .
D gene: TRBD2
CDR3 protein: CASSESGGSYNEQFF

V gene: TRBV5-4
J gene: TRBJ2-3
clone size: .
D gene: TRBD2
CDR3 protein: CASSAPSGGDTQYF

V gene: TRBV9
J gene: TRBJ2-5
clone size: .
D gene: .
CDR3 protein: CASSPGATQYF

V gene: TRBV10-3
J gene: TRBJ2-7
clone size: few
D gene: .
CDR3 protein: CAISESMVAVRSYEQYF

V gene: TRBV5-1
J gene: TRBJ2-1
clone size: .
D gene: TRBD1
CDR3 protein: CASSLGTGAYNEQFF

V gene: TRBV9
J gene: TRBJ1-2
clone size: .
D gene: .
CDR3 protein: CASSGGVIGYGYTF

V gene: TRBV3-1/TRBV3-2
J gene: TRBJ1-1
clone size: .
D gene: .
CDR3 protein: CASSQGPENEAFF

V gene: TRBV30
J gene: TRBJ2-7
clone size: .
D gene: TRBD1
CDR3 protein: CAWRQTGNPYEQYF

V gene: TRBV25-1
J gene: TRBJ2-7
clone size: .
D gene: .
CDR3 protein: CASSRGSGSSYEQYF

V gene: TRBV3-1/TRBV3-2
J gene: TRBJ2-3
clone size: .
D gene: .
CDR3 protein: CASSPLRSATDTQYF

V gene: TRBV5-6
J gene: TRBJ2-7
clone size: .
D gene: .
CDR3 protein: CASSLMSSHEQYF

V gene: TRBV5-1
J gene: TRBJ1-3
clone size: .
D gene: .
CDR3 protein: CASSFGSGNTIYF

V gene: TRBV2
J gene: TRBJ1-6
clone size: .
D gene: TRBD1
CDR3 protein: CASRPDRGGSPLHF

V gene: TRBV7-9
J gene: TRBJ2-1
clone size: .
D gene: TRBD2
CDR3 protein: CASSLWRGAYNEQFF

V gene: TRBV19
J gene: TRBJ1-3
clone size: .
D gene: .
CDR3 protein: CASSPPQGSPGNTIYF

V gene: TRBV28
J gene: TRBJ1-2
clone size: .
D gene: .
CDR3 protein: CASSLQGHYGYTF

V gene: TRBV28
J gene: TRBJ2-6
clone size: .
D gene: TRBD1
CDR3 protein: CASSLRDRYSGANVLTF

V gene: TRBV2
J gene: TRBJ1-1
clone size: .
D gene: .
CDR3 protein: CASSAGLNTEAFF